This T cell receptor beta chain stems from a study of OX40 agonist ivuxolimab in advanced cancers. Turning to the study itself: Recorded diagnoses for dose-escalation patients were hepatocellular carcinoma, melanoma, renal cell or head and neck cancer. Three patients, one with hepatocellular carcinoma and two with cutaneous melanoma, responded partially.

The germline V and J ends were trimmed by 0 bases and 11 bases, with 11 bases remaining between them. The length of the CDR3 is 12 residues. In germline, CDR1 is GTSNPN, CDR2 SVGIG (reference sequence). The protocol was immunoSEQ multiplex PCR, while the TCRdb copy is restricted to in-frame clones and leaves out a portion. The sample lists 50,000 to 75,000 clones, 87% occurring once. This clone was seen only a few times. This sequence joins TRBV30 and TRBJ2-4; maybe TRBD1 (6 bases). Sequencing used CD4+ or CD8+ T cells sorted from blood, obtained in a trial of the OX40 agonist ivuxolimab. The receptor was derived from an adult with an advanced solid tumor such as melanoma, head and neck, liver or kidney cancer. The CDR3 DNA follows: TGTGCCTGGAGTGTAGACAGGCGGGTTCAGTACTTC. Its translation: CAWSVDRRVQYF. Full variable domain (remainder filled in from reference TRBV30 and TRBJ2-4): SQTIHQWPATLVQPVGSPLSLECTVEGTSNPNLYWYRQAAGRGLQLLFYSVGIGQISSEVPQNLSASRPQDRQFILSSKKLLLSDSGFYLCAWSVDRRVQYFGAGTRLSVL.